The sequence of this T cell receptor beta chain was determined in a study of PD-1 blockade in mismatch repair-deficient tumors. As to this clone: Antigen specificity is unknown.

Produced via immunoSEQ multiplex PCR; TCRdb's table is partial and in-frame only. The data show about 79,000 clones, roughly 80% seen once. The CDR3 is 15 residues long. Trimming took 0 bases from V and 3 from J, leaving 13 bases between them. CDR1 and CDR2 (germline): SGHRS, YFSETQ. Study-wide results and limits: Tumor-resident clones, often absent from pretreatment blood, expanded after pembrolizumab and then contracted.

The sample in question was peripheral blood, obtained 44 weeks after starting pembrolizumab. V usage is TRBV5-1 and J usage is TRBJ2-7; D unclear. This sequence was found in an adult with mismatch repair-deficient cancer. This CDR3 is CASSLERQEFYEQYF. The CDR3 DNA follows: TGCGCCAGCAGCTTGGAGAGACAAGAATTCTACGAGCAGTACTTC.